Listed below are T cell receptor beta chains from one sample, sequenced in a study of blood T cell repertoires in COVID-19. TCRdb's copy holds only in-frame clones and misses some; the assay was immunoSEQ multiplex PCR. The sample consists of fewer than 350,000 clones, approximately 88% of them appearing once. The source material was PBMCs or T cells enriched from blood (not recorded which). The receptor set was obtained from a man aged 55 to 69 who had recovered from COVID-19. The CDR3 runs from the conserved cysteine through the conserved F or W. The D gene is left open where the match is weak.

d_gene	v_gene	j_gene	CDR3aa	CDR3nt
NA	TRBV2	TRBJ1-4	CASRAGLQNEKLFF	TGTGCCAGCAGGGCGGGACTACAAAATGAAAAACTGTTTTTT
NA	TRBV5-1	TRBJ1-1	CASSLVGVVNTEAFF	TGCGCCAGCAGCTTGGTAGGGGTGGTGAACACTGAAGCTTTCTTT
TRBD2	TRBV7-3	TRBJ2-7	CASSFTSGSYEQYF	TGTGCCAGCAGCTTCACTAGCGGGTCCTACGAGCAGTACTTC
TRBD2	TRBV9	TRBJ2-1	CASSKREGWNEQFF	TGTGCCAGCAGCAAGCGGGAGGGGTGGAATGAGCAGTTCTTC
TRBD1	TRBV14	TRBJ2-6	CASSQDRGLSVLTF	TGTGCCAGCAGCCAAGACAGGGGGCTGAGCGTCCTGACTTTC
TRBD1	TRBV5-1	TRBJ1-1	CASSSDRVIASTEAFF	TGCGCCAGCAGCTCGGACAGGGTAATCGCAAGCACTGAAGCTTTCTTT
NA	TRBV10-3	TRBJ1-1	CAISSVGLGDTEAFF	TGTGCCATCAGTTCGGTAGGGCTAGGGGACACTGAAGCTTTCTTT
TRBD2	TRBV7-3	TRBJ2-1	CASSLWLAGESSYNEQFF	TGTGCCAGCAGCTTATGGCTAGCGGGAGAGAGCTCCTACAATGAGCAGTTCTTC
TRBD1	TRBV7-3	TRBJ1-1	CASTLGTGINTEAFF	TGTGCCAGCACTTTAGGGACAGGAATAAACACTGAAGCTTTCTTT
TRBD2	TRBV24-1	TRBJ2-5	CATRGSGTEETQYF	TGTGCCACCAGAGGAAGCGGGACTGAAGAGACCCAGTACTTC
NA	TRBV11-3	TRBJ1-1	CASSRLDSEAFF	TGTGCCAGCAGTCGACTCGACAGTGAAGCTTTCTTT
NA	TRBV28	TRBJ2-7	CASSLTGTPLFYEQYF	TGTGCCAGCAGTTTGACCGGGACACCATTATTCTACGAGCAGTACTTC
TRBD2	TRBV24-1	TRBJ2-7	CATSGAGGYEQYF	TGTGCCACCAGTGGAGCGGGAGGCTACGAGCAGTACTTC
TRBD1	TRBV5-1	TRBJ2-7	CASSLSGQGAYEQYF	TGCGCCAGCAGCCTATCGGGACAGGGGGCATACGAGCAGTACTTC
TRBD2	TRBV19	TRBJ2-7	CASSVSGSYEQYF	TGTGCCAGTAGTGTTAGCGGGTCCTACGAGCAGTACTTC
TRBD2	TRBV2	TRBJ2-7	CASSERLAVYEQYF	TGTGCCAGCAGTGAGCGGCTAGCGGTCTACGAGCAGTACTTC
NA	TRBV5-1	TRBJ2-5	CASSVGGLETQYF	TGCGCCAGCAGCGTAGGGGGTTTAGAGACCCAGTACTTC
NA	TRBV4-2	TRBJ2-3	CASSQAHTDTQYF	TGTGCCAGCAGCCAGGCACACACAGATACGCAGTATTTT